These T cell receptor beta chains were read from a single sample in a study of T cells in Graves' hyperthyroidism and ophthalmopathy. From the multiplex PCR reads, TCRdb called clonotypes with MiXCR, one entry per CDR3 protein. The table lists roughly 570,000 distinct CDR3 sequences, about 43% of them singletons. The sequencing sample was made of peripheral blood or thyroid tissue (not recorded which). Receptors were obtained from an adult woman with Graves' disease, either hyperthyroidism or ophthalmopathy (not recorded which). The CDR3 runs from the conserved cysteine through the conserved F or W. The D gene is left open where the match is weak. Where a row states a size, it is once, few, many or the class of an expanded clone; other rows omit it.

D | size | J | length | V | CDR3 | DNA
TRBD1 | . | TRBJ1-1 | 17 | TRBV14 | CASSPPGQGDQRTEAFF | TGTGCCAGCAGCCCACCTGGGCAGGGGGACCAGCGCACTGAAGCTTTCTTT
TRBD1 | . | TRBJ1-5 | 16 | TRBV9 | CASSSSGQGFNQPQHF | TGTGCCAGCAGCTCCAGCGGACAGGGGTTCAATCAGCCCCAGCATTTT
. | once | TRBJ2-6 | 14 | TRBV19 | CASISISGANVLTF | TGTGCCAGTATTTCTATATCTGGGGCCAACGTCCTGACTTTC
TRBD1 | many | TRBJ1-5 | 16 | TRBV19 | CASSLWTGAINQPQHF | TGTGCCAGTAGTTTGTGGACAGGGGCAATCAATCAGCCCCAGCATTTT
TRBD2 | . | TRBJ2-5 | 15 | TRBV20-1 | CSAQTSGGIQETQYF | TGCAGTGCCCAAACTAGCGGGGGGATCCAAGAGACCCAGTACTTC
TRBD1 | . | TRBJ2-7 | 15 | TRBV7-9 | CASSAGGQGANEQYF | TGTGCCAGCAGTGCTGGGGGACAGGGGGCGAACGAGCAGTACTTC
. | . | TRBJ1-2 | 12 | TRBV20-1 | CSASSAGDGYTF | TGCAGTGCTAGTAGCGCAGGAGATGGCTACACCTTC
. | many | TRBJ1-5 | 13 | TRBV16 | CASSQYQGQPQHF | TGTGCCAGCAGCCAATACCAGGGTCAGCCCCAGCATTTT
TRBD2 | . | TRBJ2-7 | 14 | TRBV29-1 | CSVDAGTRRGEQYF | TGCAGCGTTGACGCCGGGACTAGGCGAGGCGAGCAGTACTTC
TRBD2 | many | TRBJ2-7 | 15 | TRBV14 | CASSPHLAGTSEQYF | TGTGCCAGCAGCCCTCATCTAGCGGGCACGAGCGAGCAGTACTTC
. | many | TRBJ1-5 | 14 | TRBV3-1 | CASSQTTNYQPQHF | TGTGCCAGCAGCCAGACCACTAACTATCAGCCCCAGCATTTT
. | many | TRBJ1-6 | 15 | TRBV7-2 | CASSLDRGKNSPLHF | TGTGCCAGCAGCCTGGATCGGGGGAAGAATTCACCCCTCCACTTT
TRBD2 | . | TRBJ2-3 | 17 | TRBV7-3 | CASSFSLVAGAGDEQYF | TGTGCCAGCAGCTTTTCGCTGGTAGCGGGGGCGGGGGATGAGCAGTATTTT